Listed here are 11 T cell receptor beta chains from one sample, sequenced in a study of shared clonotypes between healthy human individuals (TCRdb year 2020). The library was built by means of the immunoSEQ multiplex PCR assay. TCRdb's version of the immuneACCESS table is confined to in-frame rearrangements and falls short of the full clone set. An unresolved V gene accounts for under half of the shortfall where checked; the remainder is of unknown origin. Counted in this sample were more than 1 million clones; approximately 78% of them appeared once. The top ten hold 0.5% to 0.6% of the sample. Sequences were obtained from memory CD4+ T cells from PBMCs. Sample cell subset or site, as interpreted from the label and publication: CD45RA-negative fraction. These receptors were obtained from a man younger than 35 in good health. Some clones in this sample may be carry-over from other donors' samples.

This clone was recorded a few times. The chain couples TRBV9 to TRBJ2-7; D remains unclear. Germline V lookup: CDR1 SGDLS, CDR2 YYNGEE. The CDR3 is 15 residues long. V lost 1 base and J lost 0, with 11 bases in between. CDR3 region: CASSVNSNPSYEQYF. For the CDR3, the DNA is TGTGCCAGCAGCGTAAACTCAAACCCCTCCTACGAGCAGTACTTC.

The chain links TRBV11-2 to TRBJ2-2; D perhaps matches TRBD2 (5 bases). The length of the CDR3 is 13 residues. Germline V gene data show CDR1 as SGHAT and CDR2 as FQNNGV. Trimming cost V 2 bases and J 7 bases, with 8 bases left between them. The DNA for the CDR3 is TGTGCCAGCAGCTTAACTAGGGACGGGGAGCTGTTTTTT. It specifies CASSLTRDGELFF.

This sequence joins TRBV27 and TRBJ2-3, with D possibly TRBD1 on 6 matching bases. V was trimmed by 8 bases and J by 6 bases, leaving 15 bases between them. From germline, CDR1 is MNHEY and CDR2 SMNVEV (reference sequence). CDR3 length: 13 residues. CDR3 region: CASWGLIGDTQYF. The CDR3 DNA sequence: TGTGCCAGCTGGGGGCTTATTGGGGATACGCAGTATTTT.

This sequence joins TRBV30 and TRBJ2-7, with D perhaps being TRBD1 or TRBD2 (5 bases each). Trimming left V 2 bases short and J 5 bases short, with 10 bases between. Per germline, CDR1 GTSNPN and CDR2 SVGIG (reference sequence). The CDR3 runs 12 residues. CDR3 region: CAWSPRGDEQYF. In DNA, the CDR3 is TGTGCCTGGAGTCCCCGAGGGGACGAGCAGTACTTC.

The chain combines TRBV28 with TRBJ2-1, with TRBD1 as a possible D gene (5 bases). Germline values: CDR1 MDHEN, CDR2 SYDVKM. The CDR3 has 14 amino acids. V was clipped by 3 bases and J by 3 bases, with 9 bases between them. CDR3 protein: CASSFAGLYNEQFF. The CDR3 DNA reads as TGTGCCAGCAGTTTCGCAGGGCTCTACAATGAGCAGTTCTTC.

The rearrangement uses TRBV6-5 and TRBJ1-2, with 11 nucleotides matching TRBD1. Germline trimming cut 5 bases from V and 6 bases from J; bases unmatched to any gene: 8. Germline V gene lookup returns CDR1 MNHEY and CDR2 SVGAGI. CDR3 size: 15 residues. This CDR3 reads CASSPLDRGLDGYTF. CDR3 sequence (DNA): TGTGCCAGCAGTCCATTGGACAGGGGGCTGGATGGCTACACCTTC.

This clone was observed a handful of times. The chain couples TRBV27 to TRBJ2-2; 8 bases agree with TRBD1. The germline V gene encodes CDR1 MNHEY and CDR2 SMNVEV (reference sequence). CDR3 length: 15 amino acids. Trimming cost V 6 bases and J 6 bases; bases outside gene matches: 9. For the CDR3, the DNA is TGTGCCAGCAGCCGGACAGGGATAAATTCCGGGGAGCTGTTTTTT. It codes for CASSRTGINSGELFF.

The chain uses TRBV4-1 and TRBJ2-3, with D possibly TRBD2 on 5 matching bases. V was clipped by 0 bases and J by 4 bases, with 14 bases between them. Germline assignment: CDR1 MGHRA and CDR2 YSYEKL. The CDR3 has 16 amino acids. CDR3 in amino acids: CASSQEAGPRSDTQYF. The CDR3, as DNA: TGCGCCAGCAGCCAAGAGGCGGGCCCGAGATCAGATACGCAGTATTTT.

The rearrangement uses TRBV7-9 and TRBJ1-2; D unclear. Germline V gives CDR1 SEHNR, CDR2 FQNEAQ (reference sequence). The CDR3 is made up of 11 amino acids. V was clipped by 1 base and J by 6 bases, with 3 bases between them. The CDR3 bases are TGTGCCAGCAGCTTAGTCCATGGCTACACCTTC. Its protein product is CASSLVHGYTF.

The V call is TRBV6-5, the J call TRBJ2-7; TRBD2 aligns across 7 bases. Per the germline V gene, CDR1 is MNHEY and CDR2 is SVGAGI. Germline trimming cut 6 bases from V and 4 bases from J; bases unmatched to any gene: 9. The length of the CDR3 is 14 residues. The CDR3 spells CASSNPGGGYEQYF. CDR3 bases: TGTGCCAGCAGCAACCCGGGGGGTGGGTACGAGCAGTACTTC.

This sequence joins TRBV7-2 and TRBJ2-1, with TRBD2 identical over 10 bases. V lost 3 bases to trimming and J lost 8 bases; unmatched junction nucleotides: 10. Germline CDR1 is SGHTA and CDR2 is FQGNSA. There are 16 residues in the CDR3. CDR3 nucleotide sequence: TGTGCCAGCAGCTTCCCCGGGGGGCTAGCGGGAGATGAGCAGTTCTTC. It translates to CASSFPGGLAGDEQFF.